The 8 T cell receptor beta chains below come from one sample, sequenced in a study of cytomegalovirus exposure and HLA in healthy donors. PCR used 60 Vbeta primers and 13 Jbeta primers. Only in-frame clones appear in the TCRdb table, and some are missing; sequencing was by immunoSEQ multiplex PCR. The sample yields 180,000 or so clones, 70% to 90% seen once. Material for sequencing was PBMCs. Receptors were obtained from a man younger than 35 in good health and CMV-seropositive.

The chain links TRBV29-1 to TRBJ2-1, with D possibly matching TRBD1 (6 bases). Trimming pared 8 bases from V and 4 bases from J, leaving 15 bases between. Germline assignment: CDR1 SQVTM and CDR2 ANQGSEA. There are 13 residues in the CDR3. CDR3 in amino acids: CSSPGQIYNEQFF. CDR3 DNA sequence: TGCAGCTCCCCCGGACAGATATACAATGAGCAGTTCTTC.

The CDR3 reads CASSAWAPRGETQYF. Written as DNA, the CDR3 is TGTGCCAGCAGCGCCTGGGCCCCGCGGGGAGAGACCCAGTACTTC. This chain uses TRBV9 with TRBJ2-5, with a tentative D call TRBD2 (6 bases). V was trimmed by 3 bases and J by 4 bases, leaving 16 bases between them. CDR1 and CDR2 (germline): SGDLS, YYNGEE. CDR3 length: 15 residues.

This clone was recorded only once. CDR3 sequence (DNA): TGCGCCAGCAGCTTGGCTGGCAGGGGGCGGAGAACTGAAGCTTTCTTT. Its protein is CASSLAGRGRRTEAFF. The chain combines TRBV5-1 with TRBJ1-1; 8 nucleotides match TRBD1. Germline V gene data show CDR1 as SGHRS and CDR2 as YFSETQ. With 0 bases clipped from V and 5 bases from J, the junction kept 9 bases outside the gene matches. This CDR3 comprises 16 residues.

The rearrangement joins TRBV5-4 to TRBJ2-7, with TRBD1 matching over 7 bases. Germline CDR1 reads SGHNT; CDR2 reads YYREEE (reference sequence). J gave up 2 bases and V 5 bases, and 4 bases lay outside the gene matches. The CDR3 is 13 residues long. CDR3 DNA sequence: TGTGCCAGCAGAAGGGACAGTGCCTACGAGCAGTACTTC. Its translation: CASRRDSAYEQYF.

The chain recombines TRBV6-1 with TRBJ1-2; weak D call: TRBD1 (6 bases). Trimming removed 4 bases from V and 4 bases from J, with 7 bases in between. This CDR3 comprises 12 residues. The germline V gene has CDR1 MNHNS and CDR2 SASEGT. CDR3 nucleotide sequence: TGTGCCAGCAGTGCGGACAGCTATGGCTACACCTTC. The encoded protein is CASSADSYGYTF.

The V call is TRBV10-3, the J call TRBJ2-1, with a tentative D call TRBD2 (6 bases). Trimming left V 6 bases short and J 5 bases short, with 17 bases between. CDR3 length equals 15 residues. CDR1 and CDR2 (germline): ENHRY, SYGVKD. This CDR3 is CAIRDYRRQDNEQFF. The CDR3 nucleotides are TGTGCCATCAGGGACTACAGGAGGCAAGACAATGAGCAGTTCTTC.

The chain has TRBV19 and TRBJ2-2; D possibly corresponds to TRBD1 (6 bases). V was shortened by 4 bases and J by 0 bases, with 12 bases between the two germline ends. The germline CDR1 and CDR2 sequences are LNHDA and SQIVND (reference sequence). CDR3 length equals 16 residues. The CDR3 is CASSTKQGTNTGELFF. Here the CDR3 DNA reads TGTGCCAGTAGTACCAAACAGGGAACGAACACCGGGGAGCTGTTTTTT.

The chain couples TRBV19 to TRBJ2-1; D is undetermined. Looked up from germline, CDR1 is LNHDA and CDR2 is SQIVND (reference sequence). The V end was cut by 5 bases, the J end by 4 bases, with 9 bases between. This CDR3 comprises 13 residues. CDR3 residues: CASSVAEYNEQFF. The CDR3 coding sequence is TGTGCCAGTAGTGTTGCGGAATACAATGAGCAGTTCTTC.